This T cell receptor (beta chain) was identified in a study of cytomegalovirus exposure and HLA in healthy donors. On the study more broadly: HLA-typed donors were the source of 80 million to 90 million unique TCRs, which an early data release held.

The CDR3 has 13 residues. V dropped 8 bases and J dropped 7; count of bases not matched to a gene: 8. Germline values: CDR1 SNHLY, CDR2 FYNNEI. Study findings and constraints: Being productive about 87% or about 30% of the time was typical of most TCR beta V segments in an earlier analysis.

Remarks on this clone: Its antigen is unknown.

Researchers ran the PCR with 60 Vbeta and 13 Jbeta primers. The authors' processing: A later analysis tallied about 80 million unique TCR beta chains, some 10 million of them shared. Sequencing was performed with immunoSEQ multiplex PCR; in TCRdb, only in-frame clones are kept and a portion is missing. V, J and clone size were drawn from that table, and D and trimming were deduced from the DNA. This repertoire shows some 170,000 clones, nearly 80% found once; its top ten account for 2.9%. The source of this sequence is a female donor in good health and CMV-seronegative. Sequenced input: PBMCs. The V gene is TRBV2, the J gene TRBJ1-1; 9 bases match TRBD1. CDR3 in amino acids: CASEWDRAGEAFF. CDR3 in DNA: TGTGCCAGCGAATGGGACAGGGCGGGTGAAGCTTTCTTT. The full variable domain, its missing parts supplied by reference TRBV2 and TRBJ1-1, is EPEVTQTPSHQVTQMGQEVILRCVPISNHLYFYWYRQILGQKVEFLVSFYNNEISEKSEIFDDQFSVERPDGSNFTLKIRSTKLEDSAMYFCASEWDRAGEAFFGQGTRLTVV.